The present T cell receptor (beta chain) was sequenced within a study of T cells after yellow fever vaccination. Broader study findings: At under 98% for CD4 and 70% to 90% for CD8, most primary-vaccination clones showed up again after the booster.

MiXCR, run by TCRdb on the 5' RACE reads, gives a single entry per CDR3 protein. There are around 400,000 distinct CDR3 sequences in the sample; roughly 11% occur only once, and roughly 18% lies in the top ten. V lost 5 bases, J lost 7 bases, and 25 bases lay in between. The CDR3 has 17 amino acids. Germline CDR1 and CDR2: SGHRS and YFSETQ. This clonotype was counted a few times. Its cognate antigen is unknown. The sequence was collected from a man in his late teens or twenties who received the YFV17D yellow fever vaccine. The chain has TRBV5-1 and TRBJ2-1, with D perhaps TRBD1 or TRBD2 (6 bases each). Sequencing used PBMCs, obtained on the day of the first yellow fever vaccination. CDR3 region: CASRLLRGAVGWNEQFF. The CDR3 DNA reads TGCGCCAGCAGGTTGCTAAGGGGGGCAGTCGGATGGAATGAGCAGTTCTTC.